The clone carrying this T cell receptor beta chain was seen only once. Its specificity is unknown. PCR used 60 Vbeta primers and 13 Jbeta primers. Clones were read by immunoSEQ multiplex PCR, and TCRdb kept only the in-frame ones, dropping some. The sample includes around 200,000 clones, approximately 80% of them seen just once. This CDR3 region has 16 residues. V was clipped by 4 bases and J by 5 bases, with 20 bases between them. The V gene's germline CDR1 is MNHEY and CDR2 SMNVEV (reference sequence). The sample originates from a study of cytomegalovirus exposure and HLA in healthy donors. Overall study: HLA-typed donors were the source of about 85 million unique TCRs held in an early data release.

Study-level results: Earlier findings revealed that most TCR beta V segments proved productive either about 87% or about 30% of the time. Sequencing depth roughly uniform across donors was assumed in presence/absence analyses.

Sequencing was done on a sample of PBMCs. The chain carries TRBV27 and TRBJ2-5; weak D call: TRBD1 (5 bases). The sequence came from a man in his forties or fifties in good health and CMV-seronegative. The CDR3 here is CASSSNPRQGLETQYF. DNA for the CDR3: TGTGCCAGCAGTTCGAATCCCCGGCAGGGATTGGAGACCCAGTACTTC.